This T cell receptor (beta chain) was sequenced during a study of graft-versus-host responses after intestinal transplantation. Findings of the study overall: Levels of circulating GvH clones at their peak were associated with early post-transplant HvG declines.

About this clone itself: What it binds is unknown.

CDR3 length: 14 amino acids. Germline-derived CDR1 and CDR2 are SGHKS and YYEKEE (reference sequence). V gave up 0 bases and J gave up 4 bases, with 10 bases separating them. Assay: immunoSEQ multiplex PCR; the TCRdb copy retains only in-frame clones and omits some. The sample includes about 78,000 clones, over 75% of them seen just once. Sequencing was performed on unstimulated CD8+ T cells sorted from spleen or lymph node cells, taken before transplant. This rearrangement joins TRBV5-5 to TRBJ1-1; D is perhaps TRBD1 (5 bases). The sequence was collected from a human donor who was the organ donor for an intestinal transplant. The CDR3 DNA reads as TGTGCCAGCAGCTTGGCTGTGGGGCCCACTGAAGCTTTCTTT. Its translation: CASSLAVGPTEAFF. Looking up the rest from reference TRBV5-5 and TRBJ1-1 gives the full variable domain: DAGVTQSPTHLIKTRGQQVTLRCSPISGHKSVSWYQQVLGQGPQFIFQYYEKEERGRGNFPDRFSARQFPNYSSELNVNALLLGDSALYLCASSLAVGPTEAFFGQGTRLTVV.